Sequencing of this TCR beta chain was carried out in a study of blood T cell repertoires in COVID-19. The wider study: The United States, Italy and Spain supplied acute and convalescent COVID-19 samples.

Per the original methods: For nucleated cells, counts were estimated from reference gene primer amplification. Method: immunoSEQ multiplex PCR; TCRdb's copy keeps in-frame clones and lacks some. Clonal size and the V and J genes are those of that table, whereas D and trimming came from the DNA. This table has about 180,000 clones, around three quarters appearing once. This CDR3 has 15 amino acids. Trimming removed 2 bases from V and 0 bases from J, with 10 bases in between. From germline, CDR1 is MDHEN and CDR2 SYDVKM. The clonotype was recovered from a man in his 70s with active or convalescent COVID-19. Material for sequencing was peripheral blood. The gene calls are TRBV28 and TRBJ1-1, with D unresolved. As DNA, the CDR3 is TGTGCCAGCAGTTTACCCTCGGGGATGAACACTGAAGCTTTCTTT. The encoded protein is CASSLPSGMNTEAFF. The complete variable domain, with remaining parts taken from reference TRBV28 and TRBJ1-1, reads DVKVTQSSRYLVKRTGEKVFLECVQDMDHENMFWYRQDPGLGLRLIYFSYDVKMKEKGDIPEGYSVSREKKERFSLILESASTNQTSMYLCASSLPSGMNTEAFFGQGTRLTVV.